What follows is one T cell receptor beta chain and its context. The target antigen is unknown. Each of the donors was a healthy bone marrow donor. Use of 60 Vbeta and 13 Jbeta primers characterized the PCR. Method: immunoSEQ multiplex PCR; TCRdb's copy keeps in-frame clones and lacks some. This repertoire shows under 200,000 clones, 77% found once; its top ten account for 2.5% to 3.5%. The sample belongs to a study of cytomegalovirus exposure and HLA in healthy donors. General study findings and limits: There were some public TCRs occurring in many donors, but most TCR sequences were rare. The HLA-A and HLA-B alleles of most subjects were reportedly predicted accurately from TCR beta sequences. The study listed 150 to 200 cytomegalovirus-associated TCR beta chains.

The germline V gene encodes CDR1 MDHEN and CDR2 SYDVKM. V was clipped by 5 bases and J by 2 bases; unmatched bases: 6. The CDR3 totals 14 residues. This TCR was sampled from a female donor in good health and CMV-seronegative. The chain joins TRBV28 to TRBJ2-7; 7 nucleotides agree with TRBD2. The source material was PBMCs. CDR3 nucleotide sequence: TGTGCCAGCAGTCTACTAGCGAGAACCTACGAGCAGTACTTC. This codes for CASSLLARTYEQYF.